This T cell receptor beta chain was sequenced in a study of blood T cell repertoires in COVID-19. Looking at the study overall: COVID-19 samples, acute and convalescent, were from the United States, Italy and Spain. T cells, B-cell-depleted T cells, or PBMCs supplied cDNA or gDNA.

The CDR3 is 14 residues long. In germline, CDR1 is SGHRS, CDR2 YFSETQ. The trim removed 4 bases at V and 3 bases at J, leaving 7 bases unmatched. Per the study methods: How many nucleated cells were present was estimated from reference gene primer amplification. Using immunoSEQ multiplex PCR, the repertoire was profiled, and TCRdb retains in-frame clones only, with some absent. V and J calls and clone size come straight from that table; D and trimming were deduced from the DNA. The sample lists 50,000 to 70,000 clones, 85% to 90% occurring once. This sequence was found in a human donor with active COVID-19. The donor label of this sample is uncertain. The sequenced material came from peripheral blood. The chain combines TRBV5-1 with TRBJ2-7, with 7 nucleotides matching TRBD1. CDR3 sequence reads: CASSLDRVNYEQYF. CDR3 coding DNA: TGCGCCAGCAGCCTAGACAGGGTTAACTACGAGCAGTACTTC.